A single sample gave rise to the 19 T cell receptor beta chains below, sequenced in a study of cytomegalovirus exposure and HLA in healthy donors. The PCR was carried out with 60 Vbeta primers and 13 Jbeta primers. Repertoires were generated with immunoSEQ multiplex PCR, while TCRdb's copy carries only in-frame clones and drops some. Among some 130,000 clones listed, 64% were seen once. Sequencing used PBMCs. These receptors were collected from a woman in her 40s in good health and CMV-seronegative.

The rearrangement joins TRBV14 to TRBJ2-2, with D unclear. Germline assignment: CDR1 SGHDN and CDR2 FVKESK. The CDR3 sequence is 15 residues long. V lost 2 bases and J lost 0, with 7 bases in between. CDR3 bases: TGTGCCAGCAGCCAACTGGCAGCGAACACCGGGGAGCTGTTTTTT. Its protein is CASSQLAANTGELFF.

CDR3 residues: CASGLGQVNTEAFF. The CDR3 region has the DNA TGTGCTAGTGGTTTGGGACAGGTGAACACTGAAGCTTTCTTT. The V gene is TRBV12-5, the J gene TRBJ1-1, with D maybe TRBD1 (6 bases). The CDR3 spans 14 residues. From germline, CDR1 is LGHNT and CDR2 FRNRAP. V was trimmed by 1 base and J by 0 bases, leaving 6 bases between them. Looking up the rest from reference TRBV12-5 and TRBJ1-1 gives the full variable domain: DARVTQTPRHKVTEMGQEVTMRCQPILGHNTVFWYRQTMMQGLELLAYFRNRAPLDDSGMPKDRFSAEMPDATLATLKIQPSEPRDSAVYFCASGLGQVNTEAFFGQGTRLTVV.

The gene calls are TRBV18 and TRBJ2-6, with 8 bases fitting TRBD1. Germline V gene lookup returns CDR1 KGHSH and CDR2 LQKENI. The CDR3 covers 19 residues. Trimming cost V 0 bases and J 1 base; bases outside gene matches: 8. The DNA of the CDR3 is TGTGCCAGCTCACCACCGCCGGGACAGGACCCTTCTGGGGCCAACGTCCTGACTTTC. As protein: CASSPPPGQDPSGANVLTF. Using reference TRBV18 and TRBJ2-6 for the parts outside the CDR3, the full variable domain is NAGVMQNPRHLVRRRGQEARLRCSPMKGHSHVYWYRQLPEEGLKFMVYLQKENIIDESGMPKERFSAEFPKEGPSILRIQQVVRGDSAAYFCASSPPPGQDPSGANVLTFGAGSRLTVL.

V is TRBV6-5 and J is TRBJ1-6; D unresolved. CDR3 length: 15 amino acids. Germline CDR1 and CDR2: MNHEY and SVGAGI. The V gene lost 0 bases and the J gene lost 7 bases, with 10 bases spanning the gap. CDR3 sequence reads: CASSYSRGWNSPLHF. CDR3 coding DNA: TGTGCCAGCAGTTACTCTCGGGGTTGGAATTCACCCCTCCACTTT.

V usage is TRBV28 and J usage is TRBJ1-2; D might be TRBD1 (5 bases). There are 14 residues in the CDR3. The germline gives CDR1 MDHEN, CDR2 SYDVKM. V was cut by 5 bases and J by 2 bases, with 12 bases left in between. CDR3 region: CASSPGGSNYGYTF. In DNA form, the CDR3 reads TGTGCCAGCAGTCCCGGGGGTTCGAACTATGGCTACACCTTC.

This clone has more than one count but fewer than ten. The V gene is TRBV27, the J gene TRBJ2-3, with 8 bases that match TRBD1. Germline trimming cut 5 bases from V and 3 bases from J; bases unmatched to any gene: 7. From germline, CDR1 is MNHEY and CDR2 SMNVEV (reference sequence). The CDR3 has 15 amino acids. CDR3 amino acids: CASSPRGRETDTQYF. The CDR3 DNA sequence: TGTGCCAGCAGTCCCAGGGGGCGCGAAACAGATACGCAGTATTTT.

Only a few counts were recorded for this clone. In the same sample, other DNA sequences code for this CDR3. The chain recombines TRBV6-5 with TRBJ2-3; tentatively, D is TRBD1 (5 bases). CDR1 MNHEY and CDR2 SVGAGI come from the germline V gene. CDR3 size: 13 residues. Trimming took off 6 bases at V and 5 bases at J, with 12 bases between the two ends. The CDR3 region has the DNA TGTGCCAGCAGCCGTCAGGGTGGAGATACGCAGTATTTT. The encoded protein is CASSRQGGDTQYF.

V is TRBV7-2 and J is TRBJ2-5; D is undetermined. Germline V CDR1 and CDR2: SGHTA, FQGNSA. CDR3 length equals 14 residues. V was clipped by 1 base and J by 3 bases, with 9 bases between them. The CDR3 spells CASSLGGPKETQYF. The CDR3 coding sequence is TGTGCCAGCAGCTTAGGCGGCCCCAAAGAGACCCAGTACTTC.

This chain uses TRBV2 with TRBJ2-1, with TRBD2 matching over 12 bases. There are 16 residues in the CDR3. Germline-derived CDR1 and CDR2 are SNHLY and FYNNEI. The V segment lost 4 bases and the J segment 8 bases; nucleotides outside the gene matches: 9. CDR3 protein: CASSGFTSGGFDEQFF. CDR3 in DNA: TGTGCCAGCAGTGGCTTTACTAGCGGGGGGTTCGATGAGCAGTTCTTC.

CDR3 residues: CAISESAGNTEAFF. The CDR3 DNA follows: TGTGCCATCAGTGAGTCGGCAGGGAACACTGAAGCTTTCTTT. The chain is built from TRBV10-3 and TRBJ1-1; D not resolved. Trimming took 0 bases from V and 1 from J, leaving 6 bases between them. The CDR3 contains 14 residues. Germline V lookup: CDR1 ENHRY, CDR2 SYGVKD.

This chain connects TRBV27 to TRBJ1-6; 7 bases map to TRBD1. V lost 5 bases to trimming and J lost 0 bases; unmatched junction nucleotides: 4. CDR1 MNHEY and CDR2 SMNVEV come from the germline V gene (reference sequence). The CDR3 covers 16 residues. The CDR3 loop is CASSRQGFSYNSPLHF. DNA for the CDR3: TGTGCCAGCAGTCGACAGGGTTTCTCCTATAATTCACCCCTCCACTTT.

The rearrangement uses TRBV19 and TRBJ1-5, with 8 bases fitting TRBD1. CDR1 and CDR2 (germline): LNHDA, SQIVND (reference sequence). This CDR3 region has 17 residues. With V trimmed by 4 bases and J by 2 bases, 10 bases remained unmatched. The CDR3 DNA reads TGTGCCAGTAGTAGGGGTCAGGGGGCGCGGGGCAATCAGCCCCAGCATTTT. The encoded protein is CASSRGQGARGNQPQHF.

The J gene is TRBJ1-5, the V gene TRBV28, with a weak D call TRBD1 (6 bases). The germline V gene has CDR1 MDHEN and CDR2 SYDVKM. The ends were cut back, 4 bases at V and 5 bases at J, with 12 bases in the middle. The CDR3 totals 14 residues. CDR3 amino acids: CASSSAPGDQPQHF. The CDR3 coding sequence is TGTGCCAGCAGTTCAGCCCCAGGGGATCAGCCCCAGCATTTT.

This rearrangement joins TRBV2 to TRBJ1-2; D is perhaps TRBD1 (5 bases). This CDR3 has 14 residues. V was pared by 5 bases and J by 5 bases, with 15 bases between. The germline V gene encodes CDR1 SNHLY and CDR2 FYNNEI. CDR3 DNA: TGTGCCAGCAGTCGAGAGTCGGGGGGATATGGCTACACCTTC. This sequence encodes CASSRESGGYGYTF.

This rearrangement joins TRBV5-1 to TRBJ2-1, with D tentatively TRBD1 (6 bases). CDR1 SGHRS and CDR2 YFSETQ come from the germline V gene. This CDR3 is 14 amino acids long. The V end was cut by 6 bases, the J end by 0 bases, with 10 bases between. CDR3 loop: CASKTGASYNEQFF. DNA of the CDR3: TGCGCCAGCAAGACAGGCGCCTCCTACAATGAGCAGTTCTTC.

The CDR3 here is CASSLGAGNSPLHF. CDR3 bases: TGTGCCAGCAGCCTAGGGGCAGGGAATTCACCCCTCCACTTT. The chain employs TRBV7-3 and TRBJ1-6, with a possible D match to TRBD1 (5 bases). The CDR3 runs 14 residues. V dropped 5 bases and J dropped 7 bases, with 12 bases sitting between them. The germline CDR1 and CDR2 sequences are SGHTA and FQGTGA.

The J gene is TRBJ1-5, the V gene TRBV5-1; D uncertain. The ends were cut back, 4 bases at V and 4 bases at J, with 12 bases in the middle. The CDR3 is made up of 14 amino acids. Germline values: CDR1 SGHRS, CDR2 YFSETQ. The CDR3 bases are TGCGCCAGCAGCCCCTCGGGATTTAATCAGCCCCAGCATTTT. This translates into CASSPSGFNQPQHF.

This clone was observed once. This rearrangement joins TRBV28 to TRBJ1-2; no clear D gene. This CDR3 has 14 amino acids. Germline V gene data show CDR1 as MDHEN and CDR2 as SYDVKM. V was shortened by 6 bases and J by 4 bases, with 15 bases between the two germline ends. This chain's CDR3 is CASSLERVVYGYTF. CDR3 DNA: TGTGCCAGCAGCCTCGAGCGCGTTGTCTATGGCTACACCTTC.

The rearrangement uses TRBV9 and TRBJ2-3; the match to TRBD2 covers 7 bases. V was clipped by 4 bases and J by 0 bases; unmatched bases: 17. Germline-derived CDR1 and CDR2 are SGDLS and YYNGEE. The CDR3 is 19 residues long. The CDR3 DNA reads TGTGCCAGCAGCCTCTCCCTGCGATCGGGGGGAAGAAGCACAGATACGCAGTATTTT. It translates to CASSLSLRSGGRSTDTQYF.